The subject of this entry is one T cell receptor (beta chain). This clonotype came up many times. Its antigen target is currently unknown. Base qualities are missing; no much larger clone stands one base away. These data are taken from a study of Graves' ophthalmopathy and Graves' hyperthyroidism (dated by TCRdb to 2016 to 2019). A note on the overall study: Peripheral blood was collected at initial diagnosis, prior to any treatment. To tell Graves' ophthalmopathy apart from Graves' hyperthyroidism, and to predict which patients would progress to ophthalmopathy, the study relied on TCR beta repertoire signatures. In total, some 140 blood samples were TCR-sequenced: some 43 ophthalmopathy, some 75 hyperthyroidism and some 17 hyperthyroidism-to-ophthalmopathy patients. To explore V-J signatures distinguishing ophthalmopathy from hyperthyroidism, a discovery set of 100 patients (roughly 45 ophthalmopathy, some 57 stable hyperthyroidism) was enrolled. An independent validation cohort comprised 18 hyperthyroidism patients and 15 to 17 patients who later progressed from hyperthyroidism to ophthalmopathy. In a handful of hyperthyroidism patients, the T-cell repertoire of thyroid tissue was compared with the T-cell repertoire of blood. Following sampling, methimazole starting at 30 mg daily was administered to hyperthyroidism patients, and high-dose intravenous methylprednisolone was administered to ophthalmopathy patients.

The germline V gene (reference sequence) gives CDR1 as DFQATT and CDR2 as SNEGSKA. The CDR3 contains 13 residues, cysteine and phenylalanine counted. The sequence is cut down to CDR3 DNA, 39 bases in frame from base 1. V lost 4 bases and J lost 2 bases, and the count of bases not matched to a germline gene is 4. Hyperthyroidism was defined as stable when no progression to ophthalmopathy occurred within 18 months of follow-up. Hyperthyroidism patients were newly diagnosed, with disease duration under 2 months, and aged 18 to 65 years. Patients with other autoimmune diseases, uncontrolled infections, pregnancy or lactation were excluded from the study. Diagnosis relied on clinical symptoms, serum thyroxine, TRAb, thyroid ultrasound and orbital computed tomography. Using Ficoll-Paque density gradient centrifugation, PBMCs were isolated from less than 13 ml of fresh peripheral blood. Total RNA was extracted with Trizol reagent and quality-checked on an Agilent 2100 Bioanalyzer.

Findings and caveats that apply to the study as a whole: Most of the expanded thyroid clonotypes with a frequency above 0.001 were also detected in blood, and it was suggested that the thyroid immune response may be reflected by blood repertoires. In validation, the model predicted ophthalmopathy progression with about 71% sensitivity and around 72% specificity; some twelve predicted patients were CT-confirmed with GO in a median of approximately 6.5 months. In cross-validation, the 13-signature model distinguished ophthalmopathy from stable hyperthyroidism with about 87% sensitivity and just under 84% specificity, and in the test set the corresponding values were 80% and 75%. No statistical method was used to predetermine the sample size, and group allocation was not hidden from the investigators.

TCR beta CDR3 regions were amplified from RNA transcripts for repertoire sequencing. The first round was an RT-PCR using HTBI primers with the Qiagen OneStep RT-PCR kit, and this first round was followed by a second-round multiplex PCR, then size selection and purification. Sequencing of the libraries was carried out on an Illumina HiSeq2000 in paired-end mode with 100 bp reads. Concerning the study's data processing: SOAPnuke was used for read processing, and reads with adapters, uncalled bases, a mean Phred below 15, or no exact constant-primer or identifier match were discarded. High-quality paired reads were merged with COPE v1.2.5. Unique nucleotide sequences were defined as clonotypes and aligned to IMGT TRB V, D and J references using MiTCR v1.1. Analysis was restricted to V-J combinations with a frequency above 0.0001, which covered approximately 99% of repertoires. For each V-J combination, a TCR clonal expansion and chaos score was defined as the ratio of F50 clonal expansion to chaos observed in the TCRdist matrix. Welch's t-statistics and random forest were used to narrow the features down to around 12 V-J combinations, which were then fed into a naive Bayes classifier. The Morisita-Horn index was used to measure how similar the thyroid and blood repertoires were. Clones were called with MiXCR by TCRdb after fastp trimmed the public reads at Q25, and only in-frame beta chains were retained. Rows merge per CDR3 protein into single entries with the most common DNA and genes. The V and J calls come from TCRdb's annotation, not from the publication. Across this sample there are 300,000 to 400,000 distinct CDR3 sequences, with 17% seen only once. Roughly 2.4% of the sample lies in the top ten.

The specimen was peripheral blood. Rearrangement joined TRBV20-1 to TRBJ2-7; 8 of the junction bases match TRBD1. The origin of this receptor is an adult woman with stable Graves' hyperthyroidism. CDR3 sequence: CSATPTGAYEQYF. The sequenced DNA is TGCAGTGCTACACCGACAGGGGCCTACGAGCAGTACTTC.